One sample yielded the 27 T cell receptor beta chains listed below, sequenced in a study of Ad26.COV2.S vaccination and SARS-CoV-2 variants. Sequencing used immunoSEQ multiplex PCR; TCRdb keeps in-frame clones, though not all of them. The sample lists 410,000 or so clones; approximately 90% were seen once. Treatment of the sample: roughly 19 received Ad26.COV2.S at low or high dose, single or two shots; several received placebo; per-sample allocation not given. Samples were taken on day 63 after the first vaccine or placebo injection. This material consisted of peripheral blood, taken in a trial of Ad26.COV2.S vaccine versus placebo. All receptors come from a person aged 18-60 years who received the Ad26.COV2.S COVID-19 vaccine or a placebo.

This clone showed up just once. The rearrangement links TRBV4-1 to TRBJ1-4, with 8 bases that match TRBD1. The CDR3 is made up of 18 amino acids. Germline CDR1 is MGHRA and CDR2 is YSYEKL. Germline trimming cut 1 base from V and 1 base from J; bases unmatched to any gene: 8. The CDR3 protein is CASSQAQGVRLTNEKLFF. CDR3 sequence (DNA): TGCGCCAGCAGCCAAGCACAGGGGGTACGGTTAACTAATGAAAAACTGTTTTTT.

The chain carries TRBV24-1 and TRBJ2-1, with D perhaps given as TRBD1 or TRBD2 (5 bases each). CDR1 and CDR2 from the germline V gene are KGHDR and SFDVKD. Between the trimmed V and J ends, which lost 1 base and 11 bases, there was a span of 11 bases. This CDR3 comprises 13 residues. The CDR3: CATSDFGGQQQFF. The DNA for the CDR3 is TGTGCCACCAGTGATTTTGGGGGTCAGCAGCAGTTCTTC.

This clone was recorded many times. This CDR3 is CASSVEGNTDTQYF. CDR3 DNA: TGTGCCAGCAGCGTAGAAGGGAACACAGATACGCAGTATTTT. The chain uses TRBV9 and TRBJ2-3; no clear D gene. The CDR3 has 14 residues. Trimming shortened V by 0 bases and J by 2 bases, and 7 bases separated the two germline ends. The germline gives CDR1 SGDLS, CDR2 YYNGEE.

CDR3: CASSFGSQPQHF. CDR3 DNA: TGTGCCAGCAGTTTTGGAAGTCAGCCCCAGCATTTT. V usage is TRBV28 and J usage is TRBJ1-5; D remains ambiguous. V lost 3 bases, J lost 6 bases, and 6 bases lay in between. Germline CDR1 is MDHEN and CDR2 is SYDVKM. The CDR3 extends over 12 amino acids.

V gene TRBV18 combines with J gene TRBJ1-3; 7 bases align to TRBD1. Trimming took 5 bases from V and 4 from J; bases not matched to a gene: 11. Germline CDR1 and CDR2: KGHSH and LQKENI. This CDR3 has 16 residues. CDR3: CASSSAGQVDGNTIYF. For the CDR3, the DNA is TGTGCCAGCTCATCCGCCGGACAGGTCGACGGAAACACCATATATTTT.

The chain is built from TRBV7-9 and TRBJ1-4; D possibly corresponds to TRBD1 (5 bases). CDR1 SEHNR and CDR2 FQNEAQ come from the germline V gene (reference sequence). Trimming stripped 4 bases from V and 3 bases from J, with 9 bases between. The length of the CDR3 is 14 residues. The CDR3 protein is CASSWVGPNEKLFF. CDR3 bases: TGTGCCAGCAGCTGGGTGGGGCCTAATGAAAAACTGTTTTTT.

J is TRBJ2-1 and V is TRBV19, with 10 positions matching TRBD2. There are 16 residues in the CDR3. The J segment lost 4 bases and the V segment lost 5 bases, leaving 8 bases of the junction unmatched. CDR1 LNHDA and CDR2 SQIVND come from the germline V gene (reference sequence). The DNA for the CDR3 is TGTGCCAGTAGTCCTTCTAGCGGGGGCACGTACAATGAGCAGTTCTTC. This translates into CASSPSSGGTYNEQFF.

V gene TRBV7-6 combines with J gene TRBJ1-3; D gene unclear. CDR1 is SGHVS, CDR2 FNYEAQ, per germline. CDR3 length: 14 amino acids. Between the trimmed V and J ends, which lost 6 bases and 0 bases, there was a span of 9 bases. CDR3 residues: CASSRTASGNTIYF. In nucleotides, the CDR3 is TGTGCCAGCAGTCGGACGGCCTCTGGAAACACCATATATTTT. The complete variable domain, with remaining parts taken from reference TRBV7-6 and TRBJ1-3, reads GAGVSQSPRYKVTKRGQDVALRCDPISGHVSLYWYRQALGQGPEFLTYFNYEAQQDKSGLPNDRFSAERPEGSISTLTIQRTEQRDSAMYRCASSRTASGNTIYFGEGSWLTVV.

V usage is TRBV6-2 or TRBV6-3 and J usage is TRBJ1-3; D uncertain. CDR3 size: 12 residues. V lost 5 bases, J lost 7 bases, and 9 bases lay in between. Germline V gene lookup returns CDR1 MNHEY and CDR2 SVGEGT. CDR3 DNA: TGTGCCAGCAGTCGTATCGGGAACACCATATATTTT. This sequence encodes CASSRIGNTIYF.

This sequence joins TRBV19 and TRBJ1-1; D remains unclear. Germline values: CDR1 LNHDA, CDR2 SQIVND (reference sequence). V was clipped by 3 bases and J by 5 bases, with 7 bases between them. This CDR3 is built from 12 residues. The CDR3 sequence is CASSMVPTEAFF. The DNA for the CDR3 is TGTGCCAGTAGTATGGTCCCGACTGAAGCTTTCTTT.

The chain combines TRBV4-3 with TRBJ1-2, with D perhaps TRBD1 (5 bases). The CDR3 loop spans 13 amino acids. Germline assignment: CDR1 LGHNA and CDR2 YSLEER. The germline V and J ends were trimmed by 4 bases and 6 bases, with 12 bases remaining between them. CDR3 coding DNA: TGCGCCAGCAGCCCAGGGATTGAGAATGGCTACACCTTC. Translating gives CASSPGIENGYTF.

The chain joins TRBV7-2 to TRBJ2-5; no clear D. The germline CDR1 and CDR2 sequences are SGHTA and FQGNSA. There are 12 residues in the CDR3. Trimming removed 5 bases at V and 4 bases at J, with 8 bases between. CDR3 in amino acids: CASSGRIETQYF. The CDR3 nucleotides are TGTGCCAGCAGCGGCCGGATAGAGACCCAGTACTTC.

This clone was found once. The V call is TRBV9, the J call TRBJ2-1; the D gene could be TRBD1 or TRBD2 (5 bases each). The V and J ends lost 3 bases and 7 bases respectively, with 11 bases between them. In germline, CDR1 is SGDLS, CDR2 YYNGEE. CDR3 length equals 13 residues. The CDR3 sequence: CASSGDGLNEQFF. The CDR3 coding sequence is TGTGCCAGCAGCGGGGACGGATTGAATGAGCAGTTCTTC.

The chain employs TRBV18 and TRBJ1-5, with 9 bases fitting TRBD1. This CDR3 has 15 residues. Germline V lookup: CDR1 KGHSH, CDR2 LQKENI. V lost 3 bases, J lost 2 bases, and 2 bases stayed unmatched. The CDR3 bases are TGTGCCAGCTCACCCGGGACAGGGCGCAATCAGCCCCAGCATTTT. Translation: CASSPGTGRNQPQHF.

This clone occurred once. The V gene is TRBV7-2, the J gene TRBJ1-1, with D perhaps matching TRBD1 (6 bases). The germline CDR1 and CDR2 sequences are SGHTA and FQGNSA. V was cut by 5 bases and J by 0 bases, with 13 bases left in between. This CDR3 is 15 amino acids long. The chain's CDR3 is CASSPRTDMNTEAFF. CDR3 nucleotide sequence: TGTGCCAGCAGCCCCAGGACAGATATGAACACTGAAGCTTTCTTT.

This chain links TRBV12-3 or TRBV12-4 with TRBJ2-7; D is unclear. Trimming removed 4 bases at V and 3 bases at J, with 10 bases between. The CDR3 has 13 amino acids. CDR3 residues: CASSSDGYYEQYF. Written as DNA, the CDR3 is TGTGCCAGCAGTTCCGACGGGTACTACGAGCAGTACTTC.

This rearrangement joins TRBV19 to TRBJ1-2, with TRBD1 as a possible D gene (6 bases). This CDR3 comprises 12 residues. The germline V gene encodes CDR1 LNHDA and CDR2 SQIVND (reference sequence). V lost 1 base and J 12 bases, leaving 12 bases between the germline ends. CDR3 DNA sequence: TGTGCCAGTAGTATAGGCCCGGAGGGGGACACCTTC. It translates to CASSIGPEGDTF.

The CDR3 sequence: CASSLWTGAQETQYF. In DNA, the CDR3 is TGTGCCAGCAGTTTATGGACAGGGGCCCAAGAGACCCAGTACTTC. The chain has TRBV6-5 and TRBJ2-5; 9 bases fit TRBD1. CDR3 length: 15 amino acids. Looked up from germline, CDR1 is MNHEY and CDR2 is SVGAGI. V trimming: 4 bases; J trimming: 1 base; junction bases outside the gene matches: 4.

The gene calls are TRBV4-1 and TRBJ1-5, with 12 bases lining up with TRBD1. Germline CDR1 MGHRA, CDR2 YSYEKL. The CDR3 consists of 17 residues. The J segment lost 1 base and the V segment lost 3 bases, leaving 4 bases of the junction unmatched. This chain's CDR3 is CASSQGTGGGSNQPQHF. The DNA of the CDR3 is TGCGCCAGCAGCCAGGGGACAGGGGGCGGAAGCAATCAGCCCCAGCATTTT.

The chain has TRBV3-1 (or the pseudogene TRBV3-2) and TRBJ2-6, with 7 bases that match TRBD1. The CDR3 sequence is 20 residues long. Germline values: CDR1 LGHDT, CDR2 YNNKEL (reference sequence). Trimming removed 0 bases from V and 0 bases from J; junction bases left unmatched: 11. CDR3 amino acids: CASSQDPTGTSNSGANVLTF. The DNA of the CDR3 is TGTGCCAGCAGCCAAGATCCGACAGGGACCTCAAACTCTGGGGCCAACGTCCTGACTTTC.

The chain links TRBV9 to TRBJ2-1; 8 bases match TRBD1. Trimming cost V 2 bases and J 6 bases; bases outside gene matches: 4. Germline CDR1 is SGDLS and CDR2 is YYNGEE. The CDR3 contains 14 residues. The CDR3 nucleotides read TGTGCCAGCAGCGTGTGGACAGGGAGCAATGAGCAGTTCTTC. This encodes CASSVWTGSNEQFF.

The genes are TRBV23-1 and TRBJ1-5, with D possibly being TRBD1 (6 bases). TRBV23-1 falls under the ORF class, with uncertain function. The CDR3 covers 12 residues. V lost 9 bases to trimming and J lost 4 bases, with 10 bases between them. The DNA of the CDR3 is TGCGCCAGATCAGGGGTAAATCAGCCCCAGCATTTT. Its translation is CARSGVNQPQHF.

J is TRBJ2-7 and V is TRBV7-2; 7 positions agree with TRBD1. Germline V gives CDR1 SGHTA, CDR2 FQGNSA. The V gene end was trimmed by 3 bases and the J gene end by 0 bases; junction bases not matched to a gene: 2. CDR3 size: 14 residues. The chain's CDR3 is CASSLGQNSYEQYF. The CDR3 nucleotides are TGTGCCAGCAGCTTGGGACAGAACTCCTACGAGCAGTACTTC.

The chain joins TRBV6-2 or TRBV6-3 to TRBJ1-2; D might be TRBD1 (6 bases). The germline V gene encodes CDR1 MNHEY and CDR2 SVGEGT. CDR3 length: 17 amino acids. Trimming stripped 2 bases from V and 4 bases from J, with 20 bases between. This CDR3 is CASSYGIQGSLIYGYTF. The CDR3 DNA sequence: TGTGCCAGCAGTTACGGTATTCAGGGGAGCCTTATCTATGGCTACACCTTC.

The chain employs TRBV4-3 and TRBJ2-1, with no clear D. The CDR3 is 14 residues long. The germline V and J ends were trimmed by 0 bases and 7 bases, with 10 bases remaining between them. Germline values: CDR1 LGHNA, CDR2 YSLEER. The CDR3 nucleotides are TGCGCCAGCAGCCAAGATCTAGGACCAAATGAGCAGTTCTTC. It is translated as CASSQDLGPNEQFF.

The rearrangement links TRBV4-3 to TRBJ2-3; D call uncertain. From germline, CDR1 is LGHNA and CDR2 YSLEER. The V gene lost 1 base and the J gene lost 10 bases, with 6 bases spanning the gap. There are 11 residues in the CDR3. The CDR3 is CASSQGGPQYF. The CDR3 DNA is TGCGCCAGCAGCCAAGGCGGTCCGCAGTATTTT.

The chain joins TRBV18 to TRBJ2-1, with TRBD2 matching over 8 bases. In germline, CDR1 is KGHSH, CDR2 LQKENI. This CDR3 has 18 amino acids. V shed 0 bases, J shed 0 bases, and the junction held 7 bases outside the gene matches. The CDR3 loop reads CASSPPTAGGPSYNEQFF. CDR3 nucleotides: TGTGCCAGCTCACCACCGACGGCGGGGGGACCCTCCTACAATGAGCAGTTCTTC. The whole variable domain, filled in from reference TRBV18 and TRBJ2-1, reads NAGVMQNPRHLVRRRGQEARLRCSPMKGHSHVYWYRQLPEEGLKFMVYLQKENIIDESGMPKERFSAEFPKEGPSILRIQQVVRGDSAAYFCASSPPTAGGPSYNEQFFGPGTRLTVL.